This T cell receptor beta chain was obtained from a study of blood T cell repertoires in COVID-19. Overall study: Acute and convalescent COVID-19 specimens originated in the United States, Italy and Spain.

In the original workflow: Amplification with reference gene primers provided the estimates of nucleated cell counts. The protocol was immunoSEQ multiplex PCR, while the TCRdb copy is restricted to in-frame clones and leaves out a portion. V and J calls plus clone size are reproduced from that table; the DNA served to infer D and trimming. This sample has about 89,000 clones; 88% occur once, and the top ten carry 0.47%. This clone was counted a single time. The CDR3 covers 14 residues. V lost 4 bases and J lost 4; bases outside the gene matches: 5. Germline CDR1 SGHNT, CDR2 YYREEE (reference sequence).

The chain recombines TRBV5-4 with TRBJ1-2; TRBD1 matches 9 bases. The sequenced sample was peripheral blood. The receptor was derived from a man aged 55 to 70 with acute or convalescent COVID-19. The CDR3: CASSPDRGGYGYTF. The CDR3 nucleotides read TGTGCCAGCAGCCCGGACAGGGGAGGCTATGGCTACACCTTC.